The present entry profiles one T cell receptor beta chain with its context. The CDR3 totals 14 residues. Germline V gives CDR1 DFQATT, CDR2 SNEGSKA (reference sequence). Trimming removed 6 bases at V and 9 bases at J, with 21 bases between. This specimen belongs to a study of read filtering for tumor transcriptome and immune sequencing. On the study more broadly: Among patients, 17 to 20 were male and 14 female, aged about 47 to 85 (mean approximately 60).

From roughly 400 ng of RNA, a library with molecular barcoded alpha/delta and beta/gamma adaptors was made. TCRdb reprocessed the reads with MiXCR, giving one entry per CDR3 protein. The data hold 25,000 to 35,000 distinct CDR3 sequences, with roughly 20% observed a single time. The source material was a population of CD138-negative cells sorted from bone marrow. The sequence derives from a donor at least 40 years old with multiple myeloma. The V gene is TRBV20-1, the J gene TRBJ1-5; the D gene is possibly TRBD1 (5 bases). Written as DNA, the CDR3 is TGCAGTGCCCGGCGCGGGGCCAGGGTGGTGCCCCAGCATTTT. Its protein product is CSARRGARVVPQHF.